The 26 T cell receptor beta chains below were found in one sample sequenced in a study of cytomegalovirus exposure and HLA in healthy donors. The PCR was carried out with 60 Vbeta primers and 13 Jbeta primers. Produced via immunoSEQ multiplex PCR; TCRdb's table is partial and in-frame only. The table shows 95,000 to 120,000 clones, with 70% to 85% occurring only once. The sample was PBMCs. These receptors came from a woman aged 40 to 50 in good health and CMV-seropositive.

The chain combines TRBV5-1 with TRBJ2-7, with D maybe TRBD1 (6 bases). CDR3 length: 14 residues. Between the trimmed V and J ends, which lost 2 bases and 2 bases, there was a span of 11 bases. CDR1 is SGHRS and CDR2 is YFSETQ in the germline V gene. This CDR3 reads CASSFAGQTYEQYF. The CDR3 DNA reads TGCGCCAGCAGCTTCGCCGGACAGACCTACGAGCAGTACTTC.

The chain carries TRBV11-1 and TRBJ1-1; D gene unclear. Germline V gene data show CDR1 as SGHAT and CDR2 as FQDESV (reference sequence). CDR3 length: 14 residues. V was trimmed by 2 bases and J by 2 bases, leaving 9 bases between them. As DNA, the CDR3 is TGTGCCAGCAGCTTATTAGTTTCCAACACTGAAGCTTTCTTT. It is translated as CASSLLVSNTEAFF.

The V and J genes are TRBV14 and TRBJ2-5; 7 bases align to TRBD1. The J call is uncertain, as TRBJ2-7 better fits the DNA end. The CDR3 has 13 residues. In germline, CDR1 is SGHDN, CDR2 FVKESK. This chain's CDR3 is CASSQTGTYEQYF. The CDR3 coding sequence is TGTGCCAGCAGCCAGACAGGGACCTACGAGCAGTACTTC.

The chain uses TRBV7-2 and TRBJ2-1; TRBD1 aligns across 7 bases. Trimming at V came to 1 base and at J to 3 bases, leaving 6 bases not matched to a gene. Germline CDR1 SGHTA, CDR2 FQGNSA. CDR3 length: 16 residues. CDR3 residues: CASSLGQGAGYNEQFF. CDR3 nucleotides: TGTGCCAGCAGCTTAGGACAGGGTGCGGGCTACAATGAGCAGTTCTTC.

V and J are TRBV18 and TRBJ1-4; D gene uncertain. This CDR3 has 14 amino acids. Germline lookup yields CDR1 KGHSH and CDR2 LQKENI. The V and J ends lost 2 bases and 14 bases respectively, with 18 bases between them. CDR3 nucleotides: TGTGCCAGCTCACCAGGGTCAGGCTACTCGGGGCTGTTTTTT. Its translation is CASSPGSGYSGLFF.

This chain links TRBV25-1 with TRBJ1-6, with 9 nucleotides matching TRBD1. CDR1 MGHDK and CDR2 SYGVNS come from the germline V gene. Losses at the gene ends were 6 bases for V and 10 bases for J; bases not matched to a gene: 7. The CDR3 contains 14 residues. Here the CDR3 DNA reads TGTGCCAGCAGGGGAGACAGGGGGTCGTCACCCCTCCACTTT. Protein product: CASRGDRGSSPLHF.

This clone was counted between two and nine times. The chain carries TRBV19 and TRBJ2-4; 7 bases fit TRBD1. Germline-derived CDR1 and CDR2 are LNHDA and SQIVND (reference sequence). This CDR3 spans 15 amino acids. V lost 9 bases and J lost 1; bases outside the gene matches: 9. This CDR3 reads CASDQQGFAKNIQYF. In nucleotides, the CDR3 is TGTGCCAGCGACCAACAGGGGTTTGCCAAAAACATTCAGTACTTC.

This clone was counted a few times. The chain has TRBV30 and TRBJ1-1; TRBD1 might be the D (5 bases). CDR3 length: 16 amino acids. Trimming stripped 2 bases from V and 5 bases from J, with 21 bases between. Germline loops: CDR1 GTSNPN, CDR2 SVGIG (reference sequence). The CDR3 DNA reads as TGTGCCTGGAGTACCCCTCGCCGCGGGGGATGGACTGAAGCTTTCTTT. Its protein product is CAWSTPRRGGWTEAFF.

Points on this clone: One junction end does not reproduce the germline sequence, and a read error may be involved. The rearrangement links TRBV7-7 to TRBJ1-1, with TRBD1 as a possible D gene (5 bases). Germline V gives CDR1 SSHAT, CDR2 FNYEAQ (reference sequence). The CDR3 is 13 residues long. CDR3 coding DNA: TGTGCTAGCAGCTCCGACAGTTCTTCTGAAGCTTTCTTT. This encodes CASSSDSSSEAFF.

The chain uses TRBV14 and TRBJ2-7; D unresolved. The CDR3 covers 12 residues. Germline assignment: CDR1 SGHDN and CDR2 FVKESK. Trimming cost V 1 base and J 4 bases, with 5 bases left between them. CDR3 in DNA: TGTGCCAGCAGCCAAGGGCCTTACGAGCAGTACTTC. Translating it yields CASSQGPYEQYF.

This chain links TRBV7-2 with TRBJ1-3; possible D gene TRBD1, 5 bases. This CDR3 is built from 15 residues. Germline CDR1 SGHTA, CDR2 FQGNSA. The ends were cut back, 1 base at V and 0 bases at J, with 7 bases in the middle. The CDR3 reads CASSLGQSSGNTIYF. In DNA form, the CDR3 reads TGTGCCAGCAGCTTAGGACAGAGCTCTGGAAACACCATATATTTT.

V and J are TRBV5-1 and TRBJ2-7; D may be TRBD1 (6 bases). Trimming stripped 4 bases from V and 0 bases from J, with 20 bases between. CDR3 size: 17 residues. Germline CDR1 SGHRS, CDR2 YFSETQ. As DNA, the CDR3 is TGCGCCAGCAGCCATACTCCTTCGGGACAATACTCCTACGAGCAGTACTTC. It yields the protein CASSHTPSGQYSYEQYF.

The chain joins TRBV9 to TRBJ2-3; 7 bases agree with TRBD2. J was trimmed by 3 bases and V by 0 bases; bases with no gene match: 13. The CDR3 is 18 amino acids. Germline V gives CDR1 SGDLS, CDR2 YYNGEE. The CDR3 bases are TGTGCCAGCAGCGTAGATCCTACCGGGGGGACGGAGACAGATACGCAGTATTTT. This codes for CASSVDPTGGTETDTQYF.

This clone occurred once. The gene calls are TRBV27 and TRBJ2-1; the match to TRBD2 covers 11 bases. V lost 5 bases, J lost 2 bases, and 5 bases stayed unmatched. This CDR3 region has 16 residues. Germline loops: CDR1 MNHEY, CDR2 SMNVEV (reference sequence). This chain's CDR3 is CASSTRTSGPYNEQFF. CDR3 DNA sequence: TGTGCCAGCAGTACCCGGACTAGCGGGCCCTACAATGAGCAGTTCTTC.

CDR3 loop: CASSLAWSGGGVTDTQYF. The DNA for the CDR3 is TGTGCCAGCAGCTTAGCGTGGTCCGGCGGGGGGGTAACAGATACGCAGTATTTT. The chain couples TRBV7-2 to TRBJ2-3; TRBD2 aligns across 9 bases. This CDR3 contains 18 residues. Germline CDR1 reads SGHTA; CDR2 reads FQGNSA. V shed 0 bases, J shed 3 bases, and the junction held 10 bases outside the gene matches.

The chain recombines TRBV10-3 with TRBJ2-1; 8 nucleotides match TRBD2. The V segment lost 6 bases and the J segment 5 bases; nucleotides outside the gene matches: 9. CDR3 length equals 15 residues. Germline lookup yields CDR1 ENHRY and CDR2 SYGVKD. The CDR3 protein is CAIRPGTSLNNEQFF. The CDR3 region has the DNA TGTGCCATCAGGCCCGGGACTAGTTTGAACAATGAGCAGTTCTTC.

This chain links TRBV7-6 with TRBJ2-2, with D perhaps matching TRBD2 (5 bases). This CDR3 has 15 residues. V lost 0 bases, J lost 6 bases, and 11 bases lay in between. Germline V gene sequence: CDR1 SGHVS, CDR2 FNYEAQ. The CDR3 DNA reads TGTGCCAGCAGCTTAGCCCCCCGTAGCGCCGGGGAGCTGTTTTTT. It translates to CASSLAPRSAGELFF.

This chain links TRBV25-1 with TRBJ1-5; no reliable D call. This CDR3 is built from 16 residues. Trimming removed 6 bases at V and 0 bases at J, with 15 bases between. Germline V CDR1 and CDR2: MGHDK, SYGVNS. The CDR3 sequence is CASSNWRRYSNQPQHF. In nucleotides, the CDR3 is TGTGCCAGCAGCAATTGGCGGAGATATAGCAATCAGCCCCAGCATTTT.

The chain recombines TRBV2 with TRBJ1-2; D may be TRBD1 (6 bases). Germline CDR1 and CDR2: SNHLY and FYNNEI. V was trimmed by 9 bases and J by 3 bases, leaving 17 bases between them. The CDR3 has 14 residues. The CDR3 reads CASRKGPGDYGYTF. The DNA for the CDR3 is TGTGCCAGTAGGAAGGGGCCAGGGGACTATGGCTACACCTTC.

The V and J genes are TRBV4-1 and TRBJ1-2, with a weak D call TRBD1 (5 bases). Germline loops: CDR1 MGHRA, CDR2 YSYEKL. This CDR3 contains 15 residues. V lost 1 base and J 4 bases, leaving 13 bases between the germline ends. CDR3 bases: TGCGCCAGCAGCCAAGGGGGGGGGACCGTCTATGGCTACACCTTC. Translating gives CASSQGGGTVYGYTF.

The chain recombines TRBV23-1 with TRBJ1-2; D ambiguous. TRBV23-1 is placed among ORFs of uncertain function. This CDR3 contains 19 residues. Trimming shortened V by 0 bases and J by 4 bases, and 24 bases separated the two germline ends. The CDR3 bases are TGCGCCAGCAGTCAATCCCCTCGCGTCAGGCCCCGTCGCATCTATGGCTACACCTTC. Amino acids: CASSQSPRVRPRRIYGYTF.

The J gene is TRBJ2-3, the V gene TRBV28; 9 positions match TRBD2. CDR3 size: 15 residues. V gave up 8 bases and J gave up 4 bases; unmatched junction bases: 10. Germline loops: CDR1 MDHEN, CDR2 SYDVKM. The DNA of the CDR3 is TGTGCCAGCGGCCTCGGCGGGAGGGGCGCAGATACGCAGTATTTT. Amino acids: CASGLGGRGADTQYF.

CDR3 amino acids: CASSLEWQVGHEQYF. DNA of the CDR3: TGTGCCAGCAGCTTAGAGTGGCAGGTTGGGCACGAGCAGTACTTC. V is TRBV11-1 and J is TRBJ2-7, with D unclear. CDR1 SGHAT and CDR2 FQDESV come from the germline V gene (reference sequence). Trimming stripped 1 base from V and 5 bases from J, with 15 bases between. The CDR3 consists of 15 residues.

In its sample, this clone was seen a few times. V is TRBV19 and J is TRBJ2-3, with 8 bases identical to TRBD2. Losses at the gene ends were 0 bases for V and 3 bases for J; bases not matched to a gene: 5. Germline V gene data show CDR1 as LNHDA and CDR2 as SQIVND (reference sequence). This CDR3 has 16 amino acids. This chain's CDR3 is CASSIDLASGTDTQYF. The CDR3 DNA reads TGTGCCAGTAGTATAGATCTGGCTAGCGGGACAGATACGCAGTATTTT. The full variable domain, its missing parts supplied by reference TRBV19 and TRBJ2-3, is DGGITQSPKYLFRKEGQNVTLSCEQNLNHDAMYWYRQDPGQGLRLIYYSQIVNDFQKGDIAEGYSVSREKKESFPLTVTSAQKNPTAFYLCASSIDLASGTDTQYFGPGTRLTVL.

The J gene is TRBJ2-1, the V gene TRBV6-1; the D gene is possibly TRBD1 (5 bases). The CDR3 is 14 residues long. The V end was cut by 2 bases, the J end by 9 bases, with 14 bases between. CDR1 and CDR2 from the germline V gene are MNHNS and SASEGT. The CDR3 DNA reads TGTGCCAGCAGTGAAATGGTCAGGGCTGGTGAGCAGTTCTTC. Translating it yields CASSEMVRAGEQFF.

CDR3 DNA sequence: TGTGCCAGCAGCTTAACGGGAACCACAGATACGCAGTATTTT. It translates to CASSLTGTTDTQYF. The chain employs TRBV5-4 and TRBJ2-3; the D gene is possibly TRBD2 (5 bases). The germline V gene encodes CDR1 SGHNT and CDR2 YYREEE (reference sequence). Trimming removed 2 bases at V and 2 bases at J, with 9 bases between. CDR3 size: 14 residues.